Only a few counts were recorded for the clone carrying this T cell receptor (beta chain). The data originate from a study of blood T cell repertoires in COVID-19. Background on the study: COVID-19 samples collected from the United States, Italy and Spain covered acute and convalescent phases. T cells, B-cell-depleted T cells, or PBMCs provided the cDNA or gDNA that served as material.

Per the germline V gene, CDR1 is SEHNR and CDR2 is FQNEAQ (reference sequence). The CDR3 is 14 residues long. Trimming shortened V by 1 base and J by 8 bases, and 11 bases separated the two germline ends. As processed by the authors: Nucleated cell counts were estimated from reference gene primer amplification. The protocol was immunoSEQ multiplex PCR, while the TCRdb copy is restricted to in-frame clones and leaves out a portion. V, J and clone size are taken as reported in that table, and D and trimming were inferred from the DNA itself. The repertoire holds hundreds of thousands of clones, around 86% seen once, with more than 5.5% in the top ten.

The chain links TRBV7-9 to TRBJ2-2; D perhaps matches TRBD1 (6 bases). Sequenced material: peripheral blood. The TCR was taken from a man aged 60-69 years who had recovered from COVID-19. The DNA for the CDR3 is TGTGCCAGCAGCTTAGGACAGGCACGAGGGGAGCTGTTTTTT. Translation gives CASSLGQARGELFF.